Listed here are 4 T cell receptor beta chains from one sample, sequenced in a study of T cell repertoires in cytomegalovirus infection. Via MiXCR, TCRdb re-called the reads, giving one row per CDR3 protein. The sample lists some 350,000 distinct CDR3 sequences, almost 30% occurring once. These receptors have no identified antigens. The specimen comprised cultured PBMCs, sampled from culture after CMV antigen stimulation. Receptors originate from a human donor in good health (CMV status not recorded). Some clones in this sample may be carry-over from other donors' samples.

The V gene is TRBV20-1, the J gene TRBJ2-3; weak D call: TRBD1 (5 bases). This CDR3 is built from 13 residues. Germline V gene lookup returns CDR1 DFQATT and CDR2 SNEGSKA (reference sequence). Trimming removed 8 bases at V and 0 bases at J, with 12 bases between. CDR3 in amino acids: CSLLRQSTDTQYF. The CDR3 region has the DNA TGCAGTTTACTGAGACAGAGCACAGATACGCAGTATTTT.

The chain carries TRBV28 and TRBJ2-1, with 7 bases matching TRBD1. The V gene end was trimmed by 6 bases and the J gene end by 12 bases; junction bases not matched to a gene: 8. Germline loops: CDR1 MDHEN, CDR2 SYDVKM. The CDR3 contains 12 residues. As DNA, the CDR3 is TGTGCCAGCAGCTCAGGGGGATTTGGGCAGTTCTTC. The encoded protein is CASSSGGFGQFF.

This clonotype has more than one count but fewer than ten. V is TRBV6-8 and J is TRBJ1-2, with 8 bases fitting TRBD1. V gave up 5 bases and J gave up 7 bases; unmatched junction bases: 6. Per germline, CDR1 MNHGY and CDR2 SAAAGT. The length of the CDR3 is 13 residues. The CDR3 DNA is TGTGCCAGCAGTACTGCAGGGGGCGGTGGCTACACCTTC. Translating it yields CASSTAGGGGYTF.

CDR3 protein: CASSSPDRGTETQYF. Written as DNA, the CDR3 is TGTGCCAGCAGTTCCCCGGACAGGGGCACCGAGACCCAGTACTTC. The V gene is TRBV6-5, the J gene TRBJ2-5, with 9 bases that match TRBD1. V shed 4 bases and J 5 bases; nucleotides not matched to a gene: 8. The CDR3 spans 15 residues. CDR1 and CDR2 (germline): MNHEY, SVGAGI.